The T cell receptor (beta chain) described here comes from a study of CD8 T cells in Susac syndrome. This clonotype was seen only a few times. The authors carried out high-throughput sequencing of TCR beta. They applied it to CD8+ and CD4+ T cells obtained from blood. Healthy donors served as the controls. They were matched for age and sex. The TEMRA cells underwent FACS enrichment, while the CD8+ and CD4+ T cells underwent negative isolation. Random hexamers primed reverse transcription of about 0.5 to 1 ug RNA. The CDR3 of TCR beta was amplified by immunoSEQ multiplex PCR across 54 Vbeta and 13 Jbeta. TCRdb reprocessed the immunoSEQ multiplex PCR reads with MiXCR, giving one entry per CDR3 protein. The sample yields 100,000 or so distinct CDR3 sequences, roughly 90% seen once. This TCR was sampled from a human donor in good health. The material sequenced was CD8+ T cells from PBMCs.

CDR3: CASTLAGTDTQYF. CDR3 in DNA: TGTGCCAGCACTCTAGCGGGCACAGATACGCAGTATTTT. The V call is TRBV5-8, the J call TRBJ2-3; the match to TRBD2 covers 7 bases. V trimming: 6 bases; J trimming: 1 base; junction bases outside the gene matches: 2. The CDR3 spans 13 residues. Germline-derived CDR1 and CDR2 are SGHTS and YDEGEE.